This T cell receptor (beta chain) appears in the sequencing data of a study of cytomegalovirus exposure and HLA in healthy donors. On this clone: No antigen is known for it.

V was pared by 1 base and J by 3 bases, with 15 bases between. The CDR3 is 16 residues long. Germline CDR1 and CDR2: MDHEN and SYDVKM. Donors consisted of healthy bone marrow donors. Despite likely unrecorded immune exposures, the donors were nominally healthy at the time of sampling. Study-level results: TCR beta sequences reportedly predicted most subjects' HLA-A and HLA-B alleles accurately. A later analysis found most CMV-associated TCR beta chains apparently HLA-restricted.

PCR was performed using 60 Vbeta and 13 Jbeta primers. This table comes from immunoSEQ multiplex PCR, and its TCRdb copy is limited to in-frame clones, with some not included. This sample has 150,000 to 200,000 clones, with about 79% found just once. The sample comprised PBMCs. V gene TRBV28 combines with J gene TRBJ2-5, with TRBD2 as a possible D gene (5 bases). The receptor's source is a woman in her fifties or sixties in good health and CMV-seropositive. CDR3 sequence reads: CASSLSSSGGKETQYF. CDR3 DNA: TGTGCCAGCAGTTTATCGTCCAGCGGAGGTAAAGAGACCCAGTACTTC. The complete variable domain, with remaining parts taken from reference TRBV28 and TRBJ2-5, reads DVKVTQSSRYLVKRTGEKVFLECVQDMDHENMFWYRQDPGLGLRLIYFSYDVKMKEKGDIPEGYSVSREKKERFSLILESASTNQTSMYLCASSLSSSGGKETQYFGPGTRLLVL.